This paragraph reports one T cell receptor beta chain. The target antigen is unknown. It was with 60 Vbeta and 13 Jbeta primers that the PCR ran. Profiled with immunoSEQ multiplex PCR; TCRdb holds only in-frame clones, not every one. The sample records fewer than 200,000 clones, roughly 80% being singletons. The sample comes from a study of cytomegalovirus exposure and HLA in healthy donors. Study-level findings and limits: Overall, about 160 TCR beta chains were annotated as cytomegalovirus-associated. With high specificity and sensitivity, the classifier reportedly diagnosed cytomegalovirus status.

CDR3 length: 13 amino acids. Trimming stripped 10 bases from V and 4 bases from J, with 14 bases between. Germline values: CDR1 MNHNY, CDR2 SVGAGI (reference sequence). The sample taken for sequencing was PBMCs. The sequence was obtained from a woman between 50 and 59 years old in good health and CMV-seronegative. The chain has TRBV6-6 and TRBJ1-5; a weak D match, TRBD1 (5 bases). The CDR3 DNA is TGTGCCACCTCGCCTGGGGGGAATCAGCCCCAGCATTTT. Translated: CATSPGGNQPQHF.